This T cell receptor beta chain stems from a study of CD8+ T cells in alopecia areata. Treatment given: oral pan-JAK inhibitor, 5-10 mg twice daily. cDNA prepared by RNA extraction and subsequent reverse transcription served as the template for sequencing. Profiled with immunoSEQ multiplex PCR; TCRdb holds only in-frame clones, not every one. The sample consists of about 99,000 clones, approximately 90% of them appearing once. The sequence derives from a human donor with alopecia areata. The specimen comprised CD8+ T cells sorted from blood, sampled at week 34, from a patient treated with tofacitinib.

The CDR3 sequence: CASSHEIQETQYF. In DNA, the CDR3 is TGTGCCAGCAGCCACGAAATCCAAGAGACCCAGTACTTC. The chain is built from TRBV14 and TRBJ2-5; D unclear. CDR3 length equals 13 residues. Germline CDR1 SGHDN, CDR2 FVKESK. Trimming cost V 3 bases and J 1 base, with 6 bases left between them.